This TCR beta chain was sequenced for a study of response to subunit inactivated influenza vaccine. V dropped 9 bases and J dropped 0; count of bases not matched to a gene: 15. The CDR3 sequence is 18 residues long. From germline, CDR1 is ENHRY and CDR2 SYGVKD. Each CDR3 protein gets one entry after TCRdb re-called the RT-PCR reads with MiXCR. The repertoire has around 750,000 distinct CDR3 sequences, 21% of them found once; the top ten carry roughly 10%. The source is a man over 45 who received an inactivated influenza vaccine. The sample here was PBMCs from blood, taken more than 4 days after vaccination. J is TRBJ2-2 and V is TRBV10-3; TRBD1 aligns across 8 bases. CDR3 coding DNA: TGTGCCATTCGGCCCAACTCAGGGGGCCCGACGAACACCGGGGAGCTGTTTTTT. It codes for CAIRPNSGGPTNTGELFF.